These 12 T cell receptor beta chains share one sample of origin, sequenced in a study of blood T cell repertoires in COVID-19. Produced via immunoSEQ multiplex PCR; TCRdb's table is partial and in-frame only. The table lists over 200,000 clones, around 86% of them singletons. Sample: peripheral blood. The receptors derive from a man aged 50-60 years with COVID-19, enrolled during active disease.

V gene TRBV3-1 (or the pseudogene TRBV3-2) combines with J gene TRBJ1-5; 9 bases are a match to TRBD1. The CDR3 runs 18 residues. V was pared by 0 bases and J by 1 base, with 7 bases of the junction left unmatched. CDR1 and CDR2 from the germline V gene are LGHDT and YNNKEL (reference sequence). CDR3 DNA sequence: TGTGCCAGCAGCCAAGAAGGGGACAGGGCAGAGAGCAATCAGCCCCAGCATTTT. Its translation is CASSQEGDRAESNQPQHF.

This chain connects TRBV5-4 to TRBJ2-7, with 9 bases fitting TRBD1. Trimming took 3 bases from V and 7 from J; bases not matched to a gene: 8. This CDR3 comprises 14 residues. The V gene's germline CDR1 is SGHNT and CDR2 YYREEE (reference sequence). The CDR3 spells CASSWDRAGREQYF. In DNA, the CDR3 is TGTGCCAGCAGCTGGGACAGGGCGGGGAGAGAGCAGTACTTC.

This clone was observed a handful of times. The chain couples TRBV3-1 (or the pseudogene TRBV3-2) to TRBJ1-5, with D possibly matching TRBD1 (6 bases). The V end was cut by 2 bases, the J end by 5 bases, with 7 bases between. CDR3 length equals 13 residues. CDR1 is LGHDT, CDR2 YNNKEL, per germline (reference sequence). CDR3 bases: TGTGCCAGCAGCCAATCAGGGGATCAGCCCCAGCATTTT. Translation: CASSQSGDQPQHF.

This chain connects TRBV7-2 to TRBJ2-3; D uncertain. The V and J ends lost 5 bases and 0 bases respectively, with 9 bases between them. Germline loops: CDR1 SGHTA, CDR2 FQGNSA. The CDR3 is made up of 14 amino acids. CDR3: CASSPARSTDTQYF. CDR3 DNA: TGTGCCAGCAGCCCTGCCCGGAGCACAGATACGCAGTATTTT.

This clone was detected a few times. This sequence joins TRBV2 and TRBJ1-2, with 10 nucleotides matching TRBD1. Germline loops: CDR1 SNHLY, CDR2 FYNNEI. Unmatched junction bases numbered 12, after V lost 2 bases and J lost 0 bases. This CDR3 contains 19 residues. For the CDR3, the DNA is TGTGCCAGCAGTGAAAGCGTCGCCGGGACAGGGGTTACTAACTATGGCTACACCTTC. Protein product: CASSESVAGTGVTNYGYTF.

V is TRBV5-1 and J is TRBJ2-3; 10 nucleotides line up with TRBD1. The CDR3 contains 15 residues. The germline V gene encodes CDR1 SGHRS and CDR2 YFSETQ. V gave up 4 bases and J gave up 4 bases; unmatched junction bases: 6. The CDR3 loop reads CASSVGQGVADTQYF. For the CDR3, the DNA is TGCGCCAGCAGCGTAGGACAGGGGGTCGCAGATACGCAGTATTTT.

CDR3 nucleotides: TGTGCCAGCAGCCAGGACAGGGGGAGATCACCCCTCCACTTT. It specifies CASSQDRGRSPLHF. The gene calls are TRBV9 and TRBJ1-6; TRBD1 matches at 10 bases. The CDR3 spans 14 residues. Germline V gene data show CDR1 as SGDLS and CDR2 as YYNGEE. The junction had 5 bases not matched to a gene; V was cut back by 4 bases and J by 10 bases.

This clone was seen a single time. The chain recombines TRBV28 with TRBJ1-2; no clear D. The CDR3 has 12 residues. The V gene's germline CDR1 is MDHEN and CDR2 SYDVKM. The V and J ends lost 4 bases and 7 bases respectively, with 10 bases between them. The CDR3 region has the DNA TGTGCCAGCAGTTACCGGGAGGGTGGCTACACCTTC. Translation: CASSYREGGYTF.

This clone has a single count. This chain uses TRBV5-4 with TRBJ2-7, with 7 bases that match TRBD1. The germline gives CDR1 SGHNT, CDR2 YYREEE (reference sequence). This CDR3 is built from 17 residues. Trimming cost V 4 bases and J 2 bases; bases outside gene matches: 15. CDR3 sequence: CASSQPGRGRLTYEQYF. CDR3 bases: TGTGCCAGCAGCCAACCGGGAAGGGGGCGCTTAACCTACGAGCAGTACTTC. Looking up the rest from reference TRBV5-4 and TRBJ2-7 gives the full variable domain: ETGVTQSPTHLIKTRGQQVTLRCSSQSGHNTVSWYQQALGQGPQFIFQYYREEENGRGNFPPRFSGLQFPNYSSELNVNALELDDSALYLCASSQPGRGRLTYEQYFGPGTRLTVT.

V gene TRBV6-1 combines with J gene TRBJ2-1; 13 bases match TRBD2. Germline trimming cut 0 bases from V and 12 bases from J; bases unmatched to any gene: 8. CDR3 length: 16 amino acids. Looked up from germline, CDR1 is MNHNS and CDR2 is SASEGT. The CDR3 sequence: CASSEAGLAGSFGQFF. DNA of the CDR3: TGTGCCAGCAGTGAAGCGGGACTAGCGGGGTCATTTGGGCAGTTCTTC.

The chain combines TRBV5-1 with TRBJ1-6; tentatively, D is TRBD1 (5 bases). V lost 0 bases and J lost 7, with 11 bases in between. Germline values: CDR1 SGHRS, CDR2 YFSETQ. The CDR3 spans 15 residues. As DNA, the CDR3 is TGCGCCAGCAGCTTGGAAGGGGCCGAAAATTCACCCCTCCACTTT. Translated: CASSLEGAENSPLHF.

J is TRBJ2-1 and V is TRBV12-3 or TRBV12-4; possible D gene TRBD1, 5 bases. This CDR3 region has 13 residues. V lost 3 bases, J lost 15 bases, and 18 bases lay in between. The CDR3 DNA follows: TGTGCCAGCAGTTTGTGGGGTGTTGGACACCGGTTCTTC. Translated, it gives CASSLWGVGHRFF.